In its sample, the clone carrying this T cell receptor beta chain was seen a few times. The V and J ends lost 3 bases and 8 bases, in that order; junction bases with no gene match: 11. Germline V gene data show CDR1 as SGHVS and CDR2 as FQNEAQ. The CDR3 spans 16 residues. This record comes from a study of response to subunit inactivated influenza vaccine. TCRdb ran MiXCR on the RT-PCR reads and lists one entry per CDR3 protein. The table lists about 800,000 distinct CDR3 sequences, 21% of them singletons. The sequence was obtained from a man between 50 and 59 years old who received an inactivated influenza vaccine. Sequenced here: PBMCs from blood, sampled 5 days after vaccination. The rearrangement joins TRBV7-8 to TRBJ2-1; 9 bases are a match to TRBD2. The CDR3 DNA reads as TGTGCCAGCAGCTTTATGGGACTAGCAGAATTCGATGAGCAGTTCTTC. As protein: CASSFMGLAEFDEQFF.